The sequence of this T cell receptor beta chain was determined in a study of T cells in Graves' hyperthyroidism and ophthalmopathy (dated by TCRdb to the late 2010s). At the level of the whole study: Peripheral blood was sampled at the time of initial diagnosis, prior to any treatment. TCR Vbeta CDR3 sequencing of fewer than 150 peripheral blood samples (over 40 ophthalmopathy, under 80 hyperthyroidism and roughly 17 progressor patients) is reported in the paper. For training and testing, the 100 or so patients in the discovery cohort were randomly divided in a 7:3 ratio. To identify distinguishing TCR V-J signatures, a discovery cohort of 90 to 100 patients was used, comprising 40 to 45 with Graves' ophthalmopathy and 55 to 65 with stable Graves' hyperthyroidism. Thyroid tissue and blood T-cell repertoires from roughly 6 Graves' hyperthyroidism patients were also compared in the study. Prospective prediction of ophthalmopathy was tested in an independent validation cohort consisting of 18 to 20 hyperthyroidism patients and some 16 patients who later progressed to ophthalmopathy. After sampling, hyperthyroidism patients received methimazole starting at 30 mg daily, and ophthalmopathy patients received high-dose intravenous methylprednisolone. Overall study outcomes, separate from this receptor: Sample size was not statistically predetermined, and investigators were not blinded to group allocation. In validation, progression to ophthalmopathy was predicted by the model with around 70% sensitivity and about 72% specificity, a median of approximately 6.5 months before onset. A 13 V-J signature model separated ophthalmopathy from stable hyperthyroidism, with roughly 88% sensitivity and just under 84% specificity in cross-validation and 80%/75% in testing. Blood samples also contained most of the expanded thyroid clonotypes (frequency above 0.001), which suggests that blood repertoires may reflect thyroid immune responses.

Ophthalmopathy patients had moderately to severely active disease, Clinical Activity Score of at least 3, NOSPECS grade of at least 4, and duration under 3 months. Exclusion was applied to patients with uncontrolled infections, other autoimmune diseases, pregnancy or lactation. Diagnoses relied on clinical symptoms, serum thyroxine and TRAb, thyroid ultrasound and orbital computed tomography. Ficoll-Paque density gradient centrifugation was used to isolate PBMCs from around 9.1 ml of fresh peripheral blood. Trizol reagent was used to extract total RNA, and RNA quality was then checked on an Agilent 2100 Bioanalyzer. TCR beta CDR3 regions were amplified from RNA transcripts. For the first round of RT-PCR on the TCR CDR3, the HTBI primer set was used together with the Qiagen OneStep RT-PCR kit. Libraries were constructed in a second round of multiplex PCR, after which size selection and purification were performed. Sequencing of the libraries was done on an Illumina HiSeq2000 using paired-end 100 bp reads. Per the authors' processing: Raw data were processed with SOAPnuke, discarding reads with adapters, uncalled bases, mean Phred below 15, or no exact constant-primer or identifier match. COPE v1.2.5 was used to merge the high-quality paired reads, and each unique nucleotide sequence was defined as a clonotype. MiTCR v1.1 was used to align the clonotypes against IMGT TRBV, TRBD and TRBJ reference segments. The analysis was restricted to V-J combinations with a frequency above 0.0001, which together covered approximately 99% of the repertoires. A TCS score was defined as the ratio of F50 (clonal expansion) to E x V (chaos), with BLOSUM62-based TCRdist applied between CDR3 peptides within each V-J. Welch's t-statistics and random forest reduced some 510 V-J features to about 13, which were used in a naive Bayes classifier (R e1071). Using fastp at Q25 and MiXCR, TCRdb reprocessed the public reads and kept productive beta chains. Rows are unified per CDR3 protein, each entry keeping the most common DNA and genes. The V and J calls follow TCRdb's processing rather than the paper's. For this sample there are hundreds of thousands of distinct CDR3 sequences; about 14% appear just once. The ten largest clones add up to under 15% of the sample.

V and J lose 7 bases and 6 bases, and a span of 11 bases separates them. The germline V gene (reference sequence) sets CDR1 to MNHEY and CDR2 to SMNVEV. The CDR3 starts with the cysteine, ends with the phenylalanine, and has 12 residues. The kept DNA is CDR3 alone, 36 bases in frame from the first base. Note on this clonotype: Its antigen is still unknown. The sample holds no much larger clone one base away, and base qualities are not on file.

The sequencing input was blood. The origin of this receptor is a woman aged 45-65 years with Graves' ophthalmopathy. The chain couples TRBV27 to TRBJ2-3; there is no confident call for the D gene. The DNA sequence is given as TGTGCCAGCACTGACCCCCGCGATACGCAGTATTTT. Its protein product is CASTDPRDTQYF.